The T cell receptor (beta chain) under discussion was sequenced for a study of CD8+ T cells in alopecia areata. Study-wide results and caveats: When scalp samples are sequenced, resident alphabeta T cells of normal skin are also captured. Patients displayed less clarity in TCR sharing than mice, a finding possibly related to HLA.

For this clone: Its antigen is still unknown.

Germline values: CDR1 MGHDK, CDR2 SYGVNS. V was cut by 4 bases and J by 0 bases, with 7 bases left in between. This CDR3 has 13 residues. The authors extracted RNA and reverse transcribed it into cDNA as the sequencing template. TCRdb's table, derived via immunoSEQ multiplex PCR, lists solely in-frame clones and lacks some. The sample holds roughly 140,000 clones; around 62% are singletons and the top ten take about 40%. The clonotype originates from a human donor in good health. The sample comprised CD8+ T cells sorted from blood. The rearrangement uses TRBV25-1 and TRBJ2-7, with D possibly matching TRBD1 (5 bases). CDR3 nucleotide sequence: TGTGCCAGCAGTGGACAGATCTCCTACGAGCAGTACTTC. It encodes CASSGQISYEQYF.